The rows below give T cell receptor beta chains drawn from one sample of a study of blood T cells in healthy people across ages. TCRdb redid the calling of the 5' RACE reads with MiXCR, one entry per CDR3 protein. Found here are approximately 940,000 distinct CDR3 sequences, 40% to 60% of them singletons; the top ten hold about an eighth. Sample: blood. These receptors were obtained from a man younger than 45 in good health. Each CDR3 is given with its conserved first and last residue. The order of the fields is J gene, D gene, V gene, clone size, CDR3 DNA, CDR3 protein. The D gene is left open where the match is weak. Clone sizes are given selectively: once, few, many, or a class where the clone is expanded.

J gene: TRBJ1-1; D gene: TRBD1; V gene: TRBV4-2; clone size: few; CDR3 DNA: TGTGCCAGCAGCCAAGAAAACAGGGGAGGGACTGAAGCTTTCTTT; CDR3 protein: CASSQENRGGTEAFF
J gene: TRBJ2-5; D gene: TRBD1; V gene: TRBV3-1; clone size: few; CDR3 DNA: TGTGCCAGCAGCCCGGGGACAGCTAAAGAGACCCAGTACTTC; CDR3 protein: CASSPGTAKETQYF
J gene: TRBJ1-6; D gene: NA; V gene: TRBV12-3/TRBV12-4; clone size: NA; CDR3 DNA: TGTGCCAGCAGTTTAGAGCAGACGGATTCACCCCTCCACTTT; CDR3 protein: CASSLEQTDSPLHF
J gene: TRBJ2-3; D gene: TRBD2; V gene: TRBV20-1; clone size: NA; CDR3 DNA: TGCAGTGCTAGGTCGCTAGCGGGGAACACAGATACGCAGTATTTT; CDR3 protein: CSARSLAGNTDTQYF
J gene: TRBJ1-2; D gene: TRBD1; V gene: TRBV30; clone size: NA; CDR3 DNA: TGTGCCGCGACAGGGCGGTATGGCTACACCTTC; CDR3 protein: CAATGRYGYTF
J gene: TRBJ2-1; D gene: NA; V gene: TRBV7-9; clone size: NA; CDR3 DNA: TGTGCCAGCAGCTTAGGCCTCGGGACCTCGGAGACCCAGTTCTTC; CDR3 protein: CASSLGLGTSETQFF
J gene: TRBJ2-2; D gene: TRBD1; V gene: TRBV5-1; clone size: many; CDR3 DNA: TGCGCCAGCAGATTTCCTGGGACAGGGATCGGGGAGCTGTTTTTT; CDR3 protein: CASRFPGTGIGELFF
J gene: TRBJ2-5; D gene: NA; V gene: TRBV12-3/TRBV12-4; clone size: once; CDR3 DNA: TGTGCCAGCAGTTTATCCCGCCTGGTAGTGGGGGGCCAAGAGACCCAGTACTTC; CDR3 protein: CASSLSRLVVGGQETQYF
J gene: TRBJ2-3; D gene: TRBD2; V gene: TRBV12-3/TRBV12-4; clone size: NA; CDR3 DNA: TGTGCCAGCAGTTTATCGAGCGGGGGGTTCCCAGATACGCAGTATTTT; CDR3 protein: CASSLSSGGFPDTQYF
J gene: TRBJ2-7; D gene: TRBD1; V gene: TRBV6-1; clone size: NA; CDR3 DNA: TGTGCCAGCACCAGGGACAGGGGGCGATTGGCGGACGAGCAGTACTTC; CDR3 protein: CASTRDRGRLADEQYF
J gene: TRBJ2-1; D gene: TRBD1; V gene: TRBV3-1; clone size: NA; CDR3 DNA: TGTGCCAGCAGCCAAGAGGGACAGGTTCGAAATGAGCAGTTCTTC; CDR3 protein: CASSQEGQVRNEQFF
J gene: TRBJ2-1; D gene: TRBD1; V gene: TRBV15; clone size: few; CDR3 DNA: TGTGCCACCAGCAGAGATCGGGACAGCTACAATGAGCAGTTCTTC; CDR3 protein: CATSRDRDSYNEQFF
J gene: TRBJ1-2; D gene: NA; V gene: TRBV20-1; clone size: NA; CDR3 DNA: TGCAGTGCTAGTCGCGATAGACAGGTCCGGGAGGGCTACACCTTC; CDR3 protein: CSASRDRQVREGYTF
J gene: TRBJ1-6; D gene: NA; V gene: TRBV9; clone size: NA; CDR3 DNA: TGTGCCAGCAGCGTCGCGGACCTCACCTATAATTCACCCCTCCACTTT; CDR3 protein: CASSVADLTYNSPLHF
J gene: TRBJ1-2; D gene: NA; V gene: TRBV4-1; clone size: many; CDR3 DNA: TGCGCCAGCAGCCAAGACAGGGACTATGGCTACACCTTC; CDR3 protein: CASSQDRDYGYTF
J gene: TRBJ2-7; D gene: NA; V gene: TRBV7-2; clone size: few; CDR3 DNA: TGTGCCAGCAGCGACCTGGGACCTCCTAACGAGCAGTACTTC; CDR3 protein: CASSDLGPPNEQYF
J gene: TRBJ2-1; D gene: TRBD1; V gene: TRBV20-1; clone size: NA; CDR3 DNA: TGCAGTGCTAAGAATTTTAAGGGGACAGGGCCTGGCTATGAGCAGTTCTTC; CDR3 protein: CSAKNFKGTGPGYEQFF
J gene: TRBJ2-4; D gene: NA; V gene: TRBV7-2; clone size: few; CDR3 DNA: TGTGCCAGCAGCACCGGGACACACATTCAGTACTTC; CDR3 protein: CASSTGTHIQYF